Below are 25 T cell receptor beta chains sequenced from a single sample in a study of blood T cell repertoires in COVID-19. The protocol was immunoSEQ multiplex PCR, while the TCRdb copy is restricted to in-frame clones and leaves out a portion. The table includes tens of thousands of clones, around 83% detected once. Source material: peripheral blood. The source of these receptors is an elderly man with acute or convalescent COVID-19.

The rearrangement joins TRBV5-1 to TRBJ1-1, with D possibly being TRBD1 (6 bases). From germline, CDR1 is SGHRS and CDR2 YFSETQ. With 2 bases removed from V and 1 base from J, the gap between germline ends came to 12 bases. CDR3 length: 15 amino acids. CDR3 coding DNA: TGCGCCAGCAGCTTCTCCGGGACACCGAACACTGAAGCTTTCTTT. Protein sequence: CASSFSGTPNTEAFF.

The chain combines TRBV30 with TRBJ2-7, with D perhaps matching TRBD1 (5 bases). The CDR3 consists of 12 residues. Germline CDR1 GTSNPN, CDR2 SVGIG (reference sequence). Between the trimmed V and J ends, which lost 4 bases and 3 bases, there was a span of 10 bases. The CDR3 here is CAWNSGNYEQYF. The CDR3 nucleotides read TGTGCCTGGAATTCAGGGAACTACGAGCAGTACTTC. Full variable domain (rest looked up from reference TRBV30 and TRBJ2-7): SQTIHQWPATLVQPVGSPLSLECTVEGTSNPNLYWYRQAAGRGLQLLFYSVGIGQISSEVPQNLSASRPQDRQFILSSKKLLLSDSGFYLCAWNSGNYEQYFGPGTRLTVT.

V usage is TRBV7-9 and J usage is TRBJ2-1, with D tentatively TRBD2 (7 bases). CDR3 size: 16 residues. V shed 5 bases and J shed 7 bases, with 21 bases lying between them. CDR1 SEHNR and CDR2 FQNEAQ come from the germline V gene (reference sequence). This CDR3 reads CASSNGGGSGGNEQFF. CDR3 coding DNA: TGTGCCAGCAGCAATGGGGGCGGGAGCGGAGGGAATGAGCAGTTCTTC.

The chain combines TRBV5-1 with TRBJ2-1; 11 bases fit TRBD2. CDR1 is SGHRS and CDR2 is YFSETQ in the germline V gene. CDR3 length equals 14 residues. Trimming cost V 5 bases and J 8 bases; bases outside gene matches: 6. DNA for the CDR3: TGCGCCAGCAGTACTAGCGGGAGTAATGATGAGCAGTTCTTC. This sequence encodes CASSTSGSNDEQFF.

This sequence joins TRBV7-6 and TRBJ2-1; a weak D match, TRBD2 (5 bases). The CDR3 is 18 residues long. CDR1 is SGHVS and CDR2 is FNYEAQ in the germline V gene. V lost 1 base and J lost 4, with 20 bases in between. The DNA of the CDR3 is TGTGCCAGCAGCTTAGTCCCCCTACCGGGATCGGGGTACAATGAGCAGTTCTTC. This gives the protein CASSLVPLPGSGYNEQFF. Filled out from reference TRBV7-6 and TRBJ2-1, the complete variable domain reads GAGVSQSPRYKVTKRGQDVALRCDPISGHVSLYWYRQALGQGPEFLTYFNYEAQQDKSGLPNDRFSAERPEGSISTLTIQRTEQRDSAMYRCASSLVPLPGSGYNEQFFGPGTRLTVL.

This chain links TRBV28 with TRBJ2-7; 12 nucleotides agree with TRBD1. Germline CDR1 reads MDHEN; CDR2 reads SYDVKM. V was clipped by 6 bases and J by 2 bases; unmatched bases: 8. The CDR3 extends over 16 amino acids. The CDR3 DNA reads TGTGCCAGCAGAGTTCCGGGACAGGGGGCTACCTACGAGCAGTACTTC. Translation: CASRVPGQGATYEQYF.

V and J are TRBV27 and TRBJ1-5; D possibly corresponds to TRBD1 (6 bases). Trimming pared 2 bases from V and 0 bases from J, leaving 14 bases between. The CDR3 runs to 17 residues. The germline gives CDR1 MNHEY, CDR2 SMNVEV (reference sequence). CDR3: CASSLTAGTYSNQPQHF. The CDR3 nucleotides read TGTGCCAGCAGTTTAACGGCAGGGACATATAGCAATCAGCCCCAGCATTTT.

CDR3: CASSLQGDGGEAFF. The CDR3 DNA sequence: TGTGCCAGCAGCCTCCAGGGTGACGGGGGTGAAGCTTTCTTT. V usage is TRBV7-2 and J usage is TRBJ1-1; TRBD1 might be the D (5 bases). This CDR3 contains 14 residues. CDR1 and CDR2 (germline): SGHTA, FQGNSA. V lost 5 bases to trimming and J lost 7 bases, with 17 bases between them.

The gene calls are TRBV6-5 and TRBJ1-1, with no clear D. Trimming took off 6 bases at V and 0 bases at J, with 5 bases between the two ends. The CDR3 length is 12 residues. Germline loops: CDR1 MNHEY, CDR2 SVGAGI. DNA for the CDR3: TGTGCCAGCAGGGCCATGAACACTGAAGCTTTCTTT. It specifies CASRAMNTEAFF.

This clone has a single count. CDR3 nucleotide sequence: TGTGCCAGCAGTTACTCGACACCCAGCACCGGGGAGCTGTTTTTT. It translates to CASSYSTPSTGELFF. V and J are TRBV6-6 and TRBJ2-2; D is undetermined. The germline V and J ends were trimmed by 0 bases and 4 bases, with 9 bases remaining between them. CDR1 and CDR2 from the germline V gene are MNHNY and SVGAGI (reference sequence). This CDR3 has 15 amino acids.

The gene calls are TRBV7-9 and TRBJ1-1; 7 positions agree with TRBD1. Germline values: CDR1 SEHNR, CDR2 FQNEAQ (reference sequence). V shed 4 bases, J shed 1 base, and the junction held 3 bases outside the gene matches. This CDR3 region has 14 residues. CDR3 region: CASSSGGRNTEAFF. In DNA, the CDR3 is TGTGCCAGCAGCTCAGGGGGGCGGAACACTGAAGCTTTCTTT.

This chain joins TRBV5-1 and TRBJ1-1; 8 bases are a match to TRBD1. The CDR3 loop spans 15 amino acids. V lost 4 bases, J lost 5 bases, and 10 bases stayed unmatched. Looked up from germline, CDR1 is SGHRS and CDR2 is YFSETQ. CDR3 bases: TGCGCCAGCAGCGCTAGACAGGGGAGTCGAACTGAAGCTTTCTTT. It yields the protein CASSARQGSRTEAFF.

This chain uses TRBV3-1 (or the pseudogene TRBV3-2) with TRBJ2-2, with D perhaps matching TRBD2 (6 bases). Germline V CDR1 and CDR2: LGHDT, YNNKEL (reference sequence). V lost 4 bases, J lost 4 bases, and 10 bases lay in between. This CDR3 contains 14 residues. The CDR3 reads CASSRPGGTGELFF. The CDR3 region has the DNA TGTGCCAGCAGCCGCCCCGGGGGCACCGGGGAGCTGTTTTTT.

The V gene is TRBV29-1, the J gene TRBJ1-2; D not resolved. The CDR3 has 12 amino acids. From germline, CDR1 is SQVTM and CDR2 ANQGSEA. V shed 7 bases and J shed 2 bases, with 11 bases lying between them. The CDR3 DNA is TGCAGCGCAGAACCAGAAAACTATGGCTACACCTTC. As protein: CSAEPENYGYTF. The full variable domain, rest sourced from reference TRBV29-1 and TRBJ1-2, is SAVISQKPSRDICQRGTSLTIQCQVDSQVTMMFWYRQQPGQSLTLIATANQGSEATYESGFVIDKFPISRPNLTFSTLTVSNMSPEDSSIYLCSAEPENYGYTFGSGTRLTVV.

The CDR3 loop reads CASRDRTSGSSYEQYF. For the CDR3, the DNA is TGTGCCAGCAGGGATCGGACTAGCGGGAGCTCCTACGAGCAGTACTTC. This chain links TRBV7-2 with TRBJ2-7; TRBD2 aligns across 13 bases. The CDR3 is 16 amino acids. Germline CDR1 and CDR2: SGHTA and FQGNSA. V lost 6 bases and J lost 0; bases outside the gene matches: 5.

V gene TRBV2 combines with J gene TRBJ1-6; 7 bases match TRBD1. The CDR3 has 14 residues. V shed 5 bases and J 7 bases; nucleotides not matched to a gene: 5. Germline CDR1 is SNHLY and CDR2 is FYNNEI. CDR3 nucleotide sequence: TGTGCCAGCAGTCGGGACAGAGGGAATTCACCCCTCCACTTT. Its translation is CASSRDRGNSPLHF.

This clone was detected a few times. The V call is TRBV7-2, the J call TRBJ1-6; tentatively, D is TRBD1 (6 bases). Per germline, CDR1 SGHTA and CDR2 FQGNSA. V lost 0 bases, J lost 10 bases, and 13 bases lay in between. The CDR3 extends over 15 amino acids. For the CDR3, the DNA is TGTGCCAGCAGCTTAGCGCCAGGGGTGGGCTCACCCCTCCACTTT. Its protein is CASSLAPGVGSPLHF.

This clone appeared once. V is TRBV6-5 and J is TRBJ2-1, with TRBD2 matching 11 bases. Germline lookup yields CDR1 MNHEY and CDR2 SVGAGI. This CDR3 has 15 residues. V lost 6 bases to trimming and J lost 7 bases; unmatched junction nucleotides: 8. CDR3: CASSYPGLAANEQFF. CDR3 nucleotides: TGTGCCAGCAGCTATCCGGGACTAGCGGCTAATGAGCAGTTCTTC.

The chain is built from TRBV28 and TRBJ2-7; 9 nucleotides match TRBD1. Germline V lookup: CDR1 MDHEN, CDR2 SYDVKM. The V segment lost 5 bases and the J segment 5 bases; nucleotides outside the gene matches: 7. This CDR3 has 14 residues. The chain's CDR3 is CASSPGGQGNEQYF. CDR3 bases: TGTGCCAGCAGTCCTGGGGGACAGGGAAACGAGCAGTACTTC.

V and J are TRBV4-3 and TRBJ1-6; D gene ambiguous. V lost 2 bases and J 8 bases, leaving 7 bases between the germline ends. The CDR3 loop spans 13 amino acids. Germline assignment: CDR1 LGHNA and CDR2 YSLEER. The CDR3 here is CASSQNGDSPLHF. CDR3 in DNA: TGCGCCAGCAGCCAAAACGGGGATTCACCCCTCCACTTT.

The chain combines TRBV7-3 with TRBJ1-1, with a tentative D call TRBD1 (5 bases). The CDR3 is 14 amino acids. V was trimmed by 4 bases and J by 1 base, leaving 10 bases between them. The germline gives CDR1 SGHTA, CDR2 FQGTGA. CDR3 protein: CASSSMGGNTEAFF. The CDR3 DNA reads TGTGCCAGCAGCTCGATGGGGGGGAACACTGAAGCTTTCTTT. Using reference TRBV7-3 and TRBJ1-1 for the parts outside the CDR3, the full variable domain is GAGVSQTPSNKVTEKGKYVELRCDPISGHTALYWYRQSLGQGPEFLIYFQGTGAADDSGLPNDRFFAVRPEGSVSTLKIQRTERGDSAVYLCASSSMGGNTEAFFGQGTRLTVV.

This sequence joins TRBV5-1 and TRBJ1-6, with D unclear. Trimming removed 2 bases at V and 7 bases at J, with 7 bases between. The CDR3 length is 13 residues. CDR1 is SGHRS, CDR2 YFSETQ, per germline. CDR3 nucleotides: TGCGCCAGCAGCTTCTCAGTGAATTCACCCCTCCACTTT. Its translation is CASSFSVNSPLHF.

The chain has TRBV18 and TRBJ2-3; tentatively, D is TRBD2 (5 bases). The CDR3 runs 17 residues. Trimming stripped 2 bases from V and 6 bases from J, with 21 bases between. Germline CDR1 and CDR2: KGHSH and LQKENI. The CDR3 nucleotides are TGTGCCAGCTCACCATTGAGGTCGGGGTTCGATGTGGATACGCAGTATTTT. As protein: CASSPLRSGFDVDTQYF.

The table lists this clone with a few counts. The rearrangement uses TRBV5-1 and TRBJ1-2; D is possibly TRBD1 (5 bases). The CDR3 extends over 15 amino acids. Germline V CDR1 and CDR2: SGHRS, YFSETQ. V dropped 4 bases and J dropped 3 bases, with 16 bases sitting between them. The CDR3 sequence is CASSPRPGGDYGYTF. The CDR3 DNA reads as TGCGCCAGCAGCCCCAGACCGGGGGGGGACTATGGCTACACCTTC.

This clone appeared once. The DNA of the CDR3 is TGCGCCAGCAGCTTGGATAAGGGATGGGGAGCTACAGATACGCAGTATTTT. Translating gives CASSLDKGWGATDTQYF. J is TRBJ2-3 and V is TRBV5-1; a possible D gene is TRBD2 (5 bases). The V end was cut by 0 bases, the J end by 3 bases, with 17 bases between. CDR1 is SGHRS, CDR2 YFSETQ, per germline. This CDR3 spans 17 amino acids.